Below are 21 T cell receptor beta chains sequenced from a single sample in a study of identical twins. A single record per CDR3 protein comes from TCRdb applying MiXCR to the 5' RACE reads. The table includes roughly 630,000 distinct CDR3 sequences, roughly 7.2% detected once. The sample was also reused in another study, on yellow fever vaccine responses in identical twins.

Sequencing was done on a sample of PBMCs. The receptors originated from a woman in her late teens or twenties in good health.

The chain carries TRBV20-1 and TRBJ2-7; 9 positions agree with TRBD1. CDR3 length: 14 amino acids. CDR1 DFQATT and CDR2 SNEGSKA come from the germline V gene (reference sequence). The junction had 10 bases not matched to a gene; V was cut back by 3 bases and J by 7 bases. DNA for the CDR3: TGCAGTGCTAGGACCGGGACAGGGCCTGGGGAGCAGTACTTC. It specifies CSARTGTGPGEQYF.

This clonotype was observed a handful of times. The chain links TRBV25-1 to TRBJ2-4, with D uncertain. This CDR3 is built from 15 residues. V was trimmed by 3 bases and J by 2 bases, leaving 11 bases between them. The germline V gene has CDR1 MGHDK and CDR2 SYGVNS. The CDR3 here is CASSEGRVTKNIQYF. The CDR3 bases are TGTGCCAGCAGTGAGGGTCGGGTAACCAAAAACATTCAGTACTTC.

This clonotype was seen more than once but under ten times. The chain carries TRBV4-2 and TRBJ1-2; D call uncertain. The V and J ends lost 0 bases and 0 bases respectively, with 17 bases between them. The CDR3 has 18 amino acids. The germline V gene has CDR1 LGHNA and CDR2 YNFKEQ. Here the CDR3 DNA reads TGTGCCAGCAGCCAAGATAATGTCAGAAACCCTGCTAACTATGGCTACACCTTC. Residues: CASSQDNVRNPANYGYTF.

This chain uses TRBV12-3 or TRBV12-4 with TRBJ2-3, with TRBD1 matching 9 bases. The CDR3 runs 15 residues. The ends lost 5 bases at V and 7 bases at J; junction bases unmatched: 10. The CDR3 region has the DNA TGTGCCAGCAGTGCGGCGGACAGGGGCTTGCATACGCAGTATTTT. This sequence encodes CASSAADRGLHTQYF.

This clonotype came up a few times. The gene calls are TRBV18 and TRBJ2-1, with D tentatively TRBD1 (6 bases). The germline V gene encodes CDR1 KGHSH and CDR2 LQKENI. V was cut by 0 bases and J by 7 bases, with 16 bases left in between. The CDR3 extends over 16 amino acids. This CDR3 reads CASSPPGQGTGNEQFF. CDR3 coding DNA: TGTGCCAGCTCACCACCAGGCCAGGGGACGGGGAATGAGCAGTTCTTC. Full variable domain (outside the CDR3, taken from reference TRBV18 and TRBJ2-1): NAGVMQNPRHLVRRRGQEARLRCSPMKGHSHVYWYRQLPEEGLKFMVYLQKENIIDESGMPKERFSAEFPKEGPSILRIQQVVRGDSAAYFCASSPPGQGTGNEQFFGPGTRLTVL.

This clonotype was counted ten times or more. The chain recombines TRBV12-3 or TRBV12-4 with TRBJ2-7, with a possible D match to TRBD1 (7 bases). The CDR3 is 14 amino acids. The V gene lost 1 base and the J gene lost 7 bases, with 14 bases spanning the gap. For the CDR3, the DNA is TGTGCCAGCAGTTTAGGCGGGACAGTTTGGGAGCAGTACTTC. Translated, it gives CASSLGGTVWEQYF.

At least ten counts were recorded for this clonotype. The chain links TRBV12-3 or TRBV12-4 to TRBJ1-1, with D possibly TRBD1 on 6 matching bases. The CDR3 contains 15 residues. V lost 5 bases and J 1 base, leaving 14 bases between the germline ends. CDR3 protein: CASSQTGLSNTEAFF. The CDR3 nucleotides read TGTGCCAGCAGTCAGACAGGTTTGTCGAACACTGAAGCTTTCTTT.

As regards this clonotype: This CDR3 is missing its conserved last phenylalanine or tryptophan, likely due to a read error. The chain recombines TRBV18 with TRBJ2-1; D gene ambiguous. The V and J ends lost 2 bases and 8 bases respectively, with 7 bases between them. In germline, CDR1 is KGHSH, CDR2 LQKENI. The CDR3 sequence is 12 residues long. In nucleotides, the CDR3 is TGTGCCAGCTCACCAGGGGTAGATGAGCAGTTCATC. It specifies CASSPGVDEQFI.

The chain couples TRBV20-1 to TRBJ2-7; D may correspond to TRBD1 or TRBD2 (5 bases each). Trimming pared 4 bases from V and 3 bases from J, leaving 19 bases between. This CDR3 is 15 amino acids long. Germline V gives CDR1 DFQATT, CDR2 SNEGSKA (reference sequence). CDR3 sequence reads: CSAIPRGLGLYEQYF. The CDR3, as DNA: TGCAGTGCTATCCCCCGGGGCCTTGGTCTCTACGAGCAGTACTTC.

This clonotype was counted between two and nine times. This rearrangement joins TRBV7-9 to TRBJ2-7; perhaps D is TRBD1 or TRBD2 (5 bases each). Trimming took off 10 bases at V and 6 bases at J, with 10 bases between the two ends. The CDR3 is 10 amino acids. Per germline, CDR1 SEHNR and CDR2 FQNEAQ (reference sequence). CDR3 region: CANRGGEQYV. The CDR3 DNA sequence: TGTGCCAACCGGGGCGGCGAGCAGTACGTC.

The chain has TRBV20-1 and TRBJ1-5; 9 nucleotides align to TRBD1. Germline V gene data show CDR1 as DFQATT and CDR2 as SNEGSKA (reference sequence). The CDR3 is 15 residues long. V gave up 3 bases and J gave up 1 base; unmatched junction bases: 4. The CDR3 here is CSASDTGGSNQPQHF. The CDR3 DNA reads TGCAGTGCTAGTGATACAGGGGGCAGCAATCAGCCCCAGCATTTT.

At least ten counts were recorded for this clonotype. The J gene is TRBJ1-5, the V gene TRBV6-4; 10 bases match TRBD1. From germline, CDR1 is MRHNA and CDR2 SNTAGT. V lost 2 bases to trimming and J lost 2 bases; unmatched junction nucleotides: 21. This CDR3 has 22 residues. CDR3 residues: CASSDTPIPWTGGVCGNQPQHF. CDR3 DNA sequence: TGTGCCAGCAGTGACACACCGATTCCTTGGACAGGGGGGGTGTGCGGCAATCAGCCCCAGCATTTT.

This clonotype has a handful of counts. The chain carries TRBV27 and TRBJ2-2; TRBD2 matches 13 bases. The CDR3 loop spans 16 amino acids. Germline CDR1 is MNHEY and CDR2 is SMNVEV (reference sequence). With V trimmed by 7 bases and J by 3 bases, 5 bases remained unmatched. The CDR3 region has the DNA TGTGCCAGCAAAGGGACTAGCGGGGACCACACCGGGGAGCTGTTTTTT. It is translated as CASKGTSGDHTGELFF.

V is TRBV6-1 and J is TRBJ1-1; a possible D gene is TRBD1 (6 bases). The CDR3 consists of 14 residues. Germline values: CDR1 MNHNS, CDR2 SASEGT. Trimming pared 6 bases from V and 5 bases from J, leaving 16 bases between. Here the CDR3 DNA reads TGTGCCAGCAGATTGGACAGCCTGGGAACTGAAGCTTTCTTT. Residues: CASRLDSLGTEAFF.

This clonotype was detected ten times or more. The rearrangement uses TRBV29-1 and TRBJ2-1, with D unclear. CDR1 is SQVTM and CDR2 is ANQGSEA in the germline V gene. Trimming stripped 7 bases from V and 9 bases from J, with 13 bases between. The CDR3 spans 11 residues. CDR3 sequence reads: CSARTTPEQFF. The CDR3 region has the DNA TGCAGCGCCCGAACGACGCCTGAGCAGTTCTTC.

The sample holds a few counts of this clonotype. The CDR3 reads CASSLTNGSPLHF. The CDR3 DNA reads as TGTGCCAGCAGTTTAACCAATGGTTCACCCCTCCACTTT. This chain joins TRBV12-3 or TRBV12-4 and TRBJ1-6; no firm D call. This CDR3 comprises 13 residues. V was shortened by 2 bases and J by 9 bases, with 8 bases between the two germline ends.

The V gene is TRBV7-8, the J gene TRBJ1-1, with D maybe TRBD1 (6 bases). The CDR3 loop spans 16 amino acids. Trimming left V 2 bases short and J 11 bases short, with 24 bases between. Germline assignment: CDR1 SGHVS and CDR2 FQNEAQ. The CDR3 sequence is CASSLFLRQEIFFAFF. CDR3 in DNA: TGTGCCAGCAGCTTATTTTTGAGACAGGAAATTTTTTTTGCTTTCTTT.

J is TRBJ2-7 and V is TRBV27; TRBD2 matches at 7 bases. Germline V lookup: CDR1 MNHEY, CDR2 SMNVEV (reference sequence). Trimming removed 3 bases from V and 2 bases from J; junction bases left unmatched: 4. The CDR3 totals 14 residues. CDR3 DNA sequence: TGTGCCAGCAGTTTCAGGGAGGGCCCCTACGAGCAGTACTTC. Translated, it gives CASSFREGPYEQYF.

This clonotype was recorded at least ten times. J is TRBJ2-1 and V is TRBV25-1, with TRBD2 identical over 9 bases. From germline, CDR1 is MGHDK and CDR2 SYGVNS. V was pared by 3 bases and J by 8 bases, with 5 bases of the junction left unmatched. This CDR3 has 14 residues. CDR3 in DNA: TGTGCCAGCAGTGATCTAGCGGGAAAAGATGAGCAGTTCTTC. It specifies CASSDLAGKDEQFF.

This clonotype has just a few counts. The rearrangement uses TRBV6-1 and TRBJ2-1, with 15 bases that match TRBD2. After removal of 6 bases from V and 2 bases from J, the junction contained 5 bases not matched to a gene. Looked up from germline, CDR1 is MNHNS and CDR2 is SASEGT. CDR3 length equals 17 residues. The CDR3 reads CASRRGLAGGTYNEQFF. In DNA form, the CDR3 reads TGTGCCAGCAGGAGGGGACTAGCGGGAGGAACCTACAATGAGCAGTTCTTC.

The chain links TRBV3-1 to TRBJ2-3, with 7 nucleotides matching TRBD2. The germline CDR1 and CDR2 sequences are LGHDT and YNNKEL (reference sequence). V was pared by 5 bases and J by 1 base, with 9 bases of the junction left unmatched. The CDR3 sequence is 16 residues long. In DNA form, the CDR3 reads TGTGCCAGCAGCTCATCCGGACTAGTTGGCACAGATACGCAGTATTTT. Amino acid sequence: CASSSSGLVGTDTQYF.